This TCR beta chain originates from a study of cytomegalovirus exposure and HLA in healthy donors. Overall study results and limits: In a later analysis, TCR association rates varied by HLA locus: DRB1 most, HLA-C fewest. The study flagged approximately 180 TCR beta chains as cytomegalovirus-associated. In vitro experiments confirmed that three CMV-associated chains were specific for CMV antigens.

PCR employed 60 Vbeta and 13 Jbeta primers. The data were produced by immunoSEQ multiplex PCR, yet TCRdb's version contains in-frame clones alone and is incomplete. The table includes some 270,000 clones, about four fifths detected once. In the case of this clone: Its antigen is currently unknown.

Germline lookup yields CDR1 SGHNT and CDR2 YYREEE (reference sequence). The V and J ends lost 1 base and 4 bases, in that order; junction bases with no gene match: 12. The CDR3 spans 19 residues. The chain is built from TRBV5-4 and TRBJ2-6; TRBD1 aligns across 9 bases. The sample consisted of PBMCs. This TCR derives from a girl between 2 and 10 years old in good health and CMV-seronegative. The CDR3 sequence is CASSLFFTGGTAGANVLTF. The CDR3 region has the DNA TGTGCCAGCAGCTTGTTCTTCACAGGGGGCACTGCCGGGGCCAACGTCCTGACTTTC.